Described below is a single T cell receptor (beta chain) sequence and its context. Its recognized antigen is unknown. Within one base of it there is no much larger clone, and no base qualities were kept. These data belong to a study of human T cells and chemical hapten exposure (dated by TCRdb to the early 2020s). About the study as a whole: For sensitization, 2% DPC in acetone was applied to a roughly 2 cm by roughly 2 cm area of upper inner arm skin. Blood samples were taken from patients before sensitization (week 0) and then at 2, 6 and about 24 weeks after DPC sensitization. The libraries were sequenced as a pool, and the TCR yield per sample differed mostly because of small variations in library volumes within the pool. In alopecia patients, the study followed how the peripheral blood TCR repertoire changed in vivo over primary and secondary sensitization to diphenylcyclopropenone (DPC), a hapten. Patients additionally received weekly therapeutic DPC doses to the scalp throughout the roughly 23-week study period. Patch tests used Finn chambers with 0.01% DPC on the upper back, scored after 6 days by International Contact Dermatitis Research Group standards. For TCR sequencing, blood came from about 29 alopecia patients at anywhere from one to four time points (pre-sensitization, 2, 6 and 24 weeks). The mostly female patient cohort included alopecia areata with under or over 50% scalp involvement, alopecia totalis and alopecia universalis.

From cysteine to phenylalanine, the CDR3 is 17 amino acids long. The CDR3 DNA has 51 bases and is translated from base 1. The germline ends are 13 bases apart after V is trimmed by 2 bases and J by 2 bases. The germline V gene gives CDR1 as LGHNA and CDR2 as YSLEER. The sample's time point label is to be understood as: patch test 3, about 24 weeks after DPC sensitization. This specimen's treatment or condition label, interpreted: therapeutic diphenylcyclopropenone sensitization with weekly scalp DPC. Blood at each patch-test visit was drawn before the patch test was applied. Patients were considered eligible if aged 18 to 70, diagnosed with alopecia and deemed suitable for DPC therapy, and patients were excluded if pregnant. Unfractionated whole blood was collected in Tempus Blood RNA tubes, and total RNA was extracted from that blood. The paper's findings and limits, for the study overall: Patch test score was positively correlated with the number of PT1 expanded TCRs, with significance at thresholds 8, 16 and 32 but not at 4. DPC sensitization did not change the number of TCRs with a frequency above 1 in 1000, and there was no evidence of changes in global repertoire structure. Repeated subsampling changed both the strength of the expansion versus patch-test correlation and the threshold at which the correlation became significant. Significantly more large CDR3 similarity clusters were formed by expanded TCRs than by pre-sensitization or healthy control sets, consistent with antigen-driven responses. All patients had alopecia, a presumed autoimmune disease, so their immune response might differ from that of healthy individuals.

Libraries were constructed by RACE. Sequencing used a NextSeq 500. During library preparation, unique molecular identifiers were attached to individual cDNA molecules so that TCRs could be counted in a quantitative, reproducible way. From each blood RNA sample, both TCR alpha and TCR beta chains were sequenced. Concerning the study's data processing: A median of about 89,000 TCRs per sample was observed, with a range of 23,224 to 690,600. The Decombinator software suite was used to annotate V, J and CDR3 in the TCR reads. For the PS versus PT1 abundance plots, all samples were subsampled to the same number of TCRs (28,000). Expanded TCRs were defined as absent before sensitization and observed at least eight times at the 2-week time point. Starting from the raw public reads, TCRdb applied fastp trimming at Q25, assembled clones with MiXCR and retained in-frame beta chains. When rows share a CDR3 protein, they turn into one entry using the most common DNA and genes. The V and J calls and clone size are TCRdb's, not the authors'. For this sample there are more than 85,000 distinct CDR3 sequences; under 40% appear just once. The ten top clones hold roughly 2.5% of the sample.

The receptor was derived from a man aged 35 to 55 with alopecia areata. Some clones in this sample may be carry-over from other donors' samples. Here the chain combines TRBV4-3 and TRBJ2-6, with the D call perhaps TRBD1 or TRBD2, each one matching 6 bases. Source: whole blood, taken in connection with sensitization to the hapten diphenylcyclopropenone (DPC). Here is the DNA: TGCGCCAGCAGCCAACGAGTTGGGGGGCCTGGGGCCAACGTCCTGACTTTC. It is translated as CASSQRVGGPGANVLTF.